This section outlines one TCR beta chain sequence together with its context. Its specificity is unknown. The record originates from a study of cytomegalovirus exposure and HLA in healthy donors. The CDR3 extends over 19 amino acids. PCR employed 60 Vbeta and 13 Jbeta primers. Original handling: Counted up in a later analysis, unique TCR beta chains came to roughly 80 million, with around 11 million shared. Here immunoSEQ multiplex PCR was the method, and the copy in TCRdb shows in-frame clones only, minus some. That table is the source of V, J and clone size, and D and trimming were worked out from the DNA. The sample has about 140,000 clones; approximately 80% are singletons. Study conclusions and caveats: For most TCR beta V segments, an earlier analysis put the productive rate at about 87% or about 30% of the time.

This clonotype originated in a woman between 45 and 60 years old in good health and CMV-seronegative. The chain employs TRBV1 and TRBJ2-3; the D call in the table, TRBD2, was not verified against the DNA. TRBV1 is a pseudogene segment. Input material: PBMCs. The CDR3 coding sequence is TGCACCAGCAGCCAAGATAGTCTAGCGGGGGGAACTAGCACAGATACGCAGTATTTT. Translation: CTSSQDSLAGGTSTDTQYF.